This paragraph reports one TCR beta chain. The TCR beta repertoire was assessed by survey-level immunoSEQ sequencing. Sequenced by immunoSEQ multiplex PCR; TCRdb stores in-frame clones only, minus some. The repertoire holds about 68,000 clones, with 93% as singletons. Germline V gene sequence: CDR1 MDHEN, CDR2 SYDVKM. This CDR3 is built from 14 residues. Trimming removed 2 bases from V and 12 bases from J, with 17 bases in between. This clonotype was sampled from a man aged 40-49 years with rheumatoid arthritis. Material: PBMCs. This chain uses TRBV28 with TRBJ2-1; D is ambiguous. The CDR3 region is CASSLKGFYGPQFF. The DNA of the CDR3 is TGTGCCAGCAGTTTAAAAGGGTTTTACGGGCCGCAGTTCTTC. Based on the CDR3 plus reference TRBV28 and TRBJ2-1, the full variable domain is DVKVTQSSRYLVKRTGEKVFLECVQDMDHENMFWYRQDPGLGLRLIYFSYDVKMKEKGDIPEGYSVSREKKERFSLILESASTNQTSMYLCASSLKGFYGPQFFGPGTRLTVL.